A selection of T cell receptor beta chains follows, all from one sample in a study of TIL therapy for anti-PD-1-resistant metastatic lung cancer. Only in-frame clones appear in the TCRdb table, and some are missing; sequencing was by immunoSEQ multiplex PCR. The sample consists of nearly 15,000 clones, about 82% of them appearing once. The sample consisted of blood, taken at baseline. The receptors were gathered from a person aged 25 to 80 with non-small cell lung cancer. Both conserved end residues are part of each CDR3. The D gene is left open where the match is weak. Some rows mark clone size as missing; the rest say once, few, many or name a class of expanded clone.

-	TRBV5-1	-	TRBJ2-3	CASGTKGTDTQYF	TGCGCCAGCGGGACAAAGGGCACAGATACGCAGTATTTT
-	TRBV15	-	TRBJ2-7	CATSKGVTTYEQYF	TGTGCCACCAGCAAAGGCGTGACTACCTACGAGCAGTACTTC
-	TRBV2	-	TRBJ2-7	CASSGQYEQYF	TGTGCCAGCAGTGGACAGTACGAGCAGTACTTC
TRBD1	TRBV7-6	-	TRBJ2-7	CASSPGQGIHEQYF	TGTGCCAGCAGCCCGGGACAGGGGATCCACGAGCAGTACTTC
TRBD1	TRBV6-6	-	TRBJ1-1	CASSRQGNTEAFF	TGTGCCAGCAGCCGACAGGGAAACACTGAAGCTTTCTTT
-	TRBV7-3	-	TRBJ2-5	CASSLPGTASQETQYF	TGTGCCAGCAGCTTACCCGGGACCGCTAGCCAAGAGACCCAGTACTTC
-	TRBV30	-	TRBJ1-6	CAARGGPYNSPLHF	TGTGCCGCTAGGGGGGGCCCCTATAATTCACCCCTCCACTTT
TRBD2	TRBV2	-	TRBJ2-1	CASSAFSGGYSYNEQFF	TGTGCCAGCAGTGCCTTCAGCGGGGGTTACTCCTACAATGAGCAGTTCTTC
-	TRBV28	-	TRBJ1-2	CASSLYGGANYGYTF	TGTGCCAGCAGTTTATATGGGGGGGCGAACTATGGCTACACCTTC
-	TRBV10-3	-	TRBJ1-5	CAISRSGDQPQHF	TGTGCCATCAGTCGATCGGGCGATCAGCCCCAGCATTTT
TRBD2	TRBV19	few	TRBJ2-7	CASSVHSGGASEQYF	TGTGCCAGTAGTGTCCATAGCGGGGGGGCAAGTGAGCAGTACTTC
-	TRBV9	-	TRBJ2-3	CASSARGTASTDTQYF	TGTGCCAGCAGCGCCAGGGGCACGGCCTCCACAGATACGCAGTATTTT
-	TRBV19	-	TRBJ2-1	CASSISVPREQFF	TGTGCCAGTAGTATCTCGGTCCCTCGAGAGCAGTTCTTC
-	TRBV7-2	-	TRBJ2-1	CASSLMGSGGYNEQFF	TGTGCCAGCAGCTTGATGGGAAGTGGCGGGTACAATGAGCAGTTCTTC
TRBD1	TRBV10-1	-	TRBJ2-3	CAAQTRQGASSDTQYF	TGCGCCGCACAAACCCGACAGGGGGCGTCCTCGGATACGCAGTATTTT
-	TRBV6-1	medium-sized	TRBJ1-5	CASPGLVHSNQPQHF	TGTGCCAGCCCCGGGCTCGTTCATAGCAATCAGCCCCAGCATTTT
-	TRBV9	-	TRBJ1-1	CASSVHTGTEAFF	TGTGCCAGCAGCGTCCACACGGGGACTGAAGCTTTCTTT
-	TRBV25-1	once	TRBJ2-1	CASSGYGNTYNEQFF	TGTGCCAGCAGTGGCTACGGCAATACCTACAATGAGCAGTTCTTC
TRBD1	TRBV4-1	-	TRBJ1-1	CASSRPRDRDTEAFF	TGCGCCAGCAGCCGGCCCCGGGACAGAGACACTGAAGCTTTCTTT
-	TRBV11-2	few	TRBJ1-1	CASSSAPENTEAFF	TGTGCCAGCAGCTCAGCCCCGGAGAACACTGAAGCTTTCTTT
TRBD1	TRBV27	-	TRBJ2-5	CASKSRGQETQYF	TGTGCCAGCAAATCCAGGGGGCAAGAGACCCAGTACTTC
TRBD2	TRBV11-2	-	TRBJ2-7	CASSFGSGGAYEQYF	TGTGCCAGCAGCTTTGGGAGCGGGGGGGCCTACGAGCAGTACTTC
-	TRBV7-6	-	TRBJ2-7	CASSLPQDHEQYF	TGTGCCAGCAGCTTACCCCAGGACCACGAGCAGTACTTC
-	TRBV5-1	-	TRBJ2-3	CASSMNAGPRTDTQYF	TGCGCCAGCAGCATGAATGCCGGTCCAAGGACAGATACGCAGTATTTT
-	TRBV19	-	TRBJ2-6	CASTTVRVGANVLTF	TGTGCCAGTACCACCGTCAGGGTCGGGGCCAACGTCCTGACTTTC
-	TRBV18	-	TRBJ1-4	CASSPELMEKLFF	TGTGCCAGCTCACCAGAGTTGATGGAAAAACTGTTTTTT
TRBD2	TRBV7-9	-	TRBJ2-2	CATTSGRALVGELFF	TGTGCCACCACTAGCGGGAGGGCATTGGTCGGGGAGCTGTTTTTT
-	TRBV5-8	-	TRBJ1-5	CASSGIRDLQPQHF	TGTGCCAGCAGCGGAATCCGGGACCTCCAACCCCAGCATTTT
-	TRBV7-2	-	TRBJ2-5	CASSLLLAYQETQYF	TGTGCCAGCAGCTTACTGCTAGCCTACCAAGAGACCCAGTACTTC
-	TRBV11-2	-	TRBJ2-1	CASSLDRGDEQFF	TGTGCCAGCAGCTTAGATCGAGGGGATGAGCAGTTCTTC
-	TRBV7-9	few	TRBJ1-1	CASSFWGRTEAFF	TGTGCCAGCTCCTTTTGGGGAAGGACTGAAGCTTTCTTT
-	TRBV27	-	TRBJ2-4	CASAPGGGQNGIQYF	TGTGCCAGCGCTCCAGGGGGAGGGCAAAATGGCATTCAGTACTTC
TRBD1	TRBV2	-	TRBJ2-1	CASSARDRLNEQFF	TGTGCCAGCAGTGCCCGGGACAGACTCAATGAGCAGTTCTTC
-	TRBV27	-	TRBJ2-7	CASSFGQGPTYEQYF	TGTGCCAGCAGTTTTGGGCAGGGCCCAACCTACGAGCAGTACTTC
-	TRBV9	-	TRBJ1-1	CASSVGGGRAEAFF	TGTGCCAGCAGCGTAGGCGGGGGAAGGGCTGAAGCTTTCTTT
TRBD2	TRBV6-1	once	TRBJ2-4	CASSERASGGLKNIQYF	TGTGCCAGCAGTGAACGGGCTAGCGGGGGGCTTAAAAACATTCAGTACTTC
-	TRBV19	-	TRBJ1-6	CASSGPGSPLHF	TGTGCCAGTAGTGGACCGGGCTCACCCCTCCACTTT
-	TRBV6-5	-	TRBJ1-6	CASRSQGARNSPLHF	TGTGCCAGCAGATCCCAGGGCGCGAGGAATTCACCCCTCCACTTT
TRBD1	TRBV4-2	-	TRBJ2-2	CASSQDTGTVISGELFF	TGTGCCAGCAGCCAAGATACCGGGACAGTAATCAGCGGGGAGCTGTTTTTT
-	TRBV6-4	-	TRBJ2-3	CASSDGTDTQYF	TGTGCCAGCAGTGACGGCACAGATACGCAGTATTTT
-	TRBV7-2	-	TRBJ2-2	CASSPPVGELFF	TGTGCCAGCAGCCCGCCTGTCGGGGAGCTGTTTTTT
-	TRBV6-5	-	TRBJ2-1	CASSGPREQFF	TGTGCCAGCAGTGGCCCACGAGAGCAGTTCTTC
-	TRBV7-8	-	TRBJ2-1	CASSSRGPLNEQFF	TGTGCCAGCAGCTCGCGGGGGCCGCTTAATGAGCAGTTCTTC
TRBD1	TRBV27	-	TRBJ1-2	CASSSGQYYGYTF	TGTGCCAGCAGTTCGGGACAGTACTATGGCTACACCTTC
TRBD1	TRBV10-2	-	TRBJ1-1	CASSGGQGRAEAFF	TGCGCCAGCAGTGGGGGACAGGGGAGAGCTGAAGCTTTCTTT
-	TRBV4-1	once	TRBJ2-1	CASSQDGTQSSYNEQFF	TGCGCCAGCAGCCAAGATGGGACTCAGAGCTCCTACAATGAGCAGTTCTTC
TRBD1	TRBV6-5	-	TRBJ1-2	CASSYSDREGGYTF	TGTGCCAGCAGTTACTCGGACAGGGAGGGCGGCTACACCTTC
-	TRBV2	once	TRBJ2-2	CASSEDVYGTGELFF	TGTGCCAGCAGTGAAGACGTCTATGGCACCGGGGAGCTGTTTTTT
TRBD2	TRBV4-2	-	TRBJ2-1	CASSQDPGLAGGGSYNEQFF	TGTGCCAGCAGCCAAGATCCCGGACTAGCGGGAGGAGGGTCCTACAATGAGCAGTTCTTC
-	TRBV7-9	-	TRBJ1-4	CASSPSLGATNEKLFF	TGTGCCAGCAGCCCATCTCTAGGGGCAACTAATGAAAAACTGTTTTTT
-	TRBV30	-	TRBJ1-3	CAWKRDWTLSGNTIYF	TGTGCCTGGAAGCGGGACTGGACCCTCTCTGGAAACACCATATATTTT
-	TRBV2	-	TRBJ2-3	CASTHSDTQYF	TGTGCCAGCACCCACTCAGATACGCAGTATTTT